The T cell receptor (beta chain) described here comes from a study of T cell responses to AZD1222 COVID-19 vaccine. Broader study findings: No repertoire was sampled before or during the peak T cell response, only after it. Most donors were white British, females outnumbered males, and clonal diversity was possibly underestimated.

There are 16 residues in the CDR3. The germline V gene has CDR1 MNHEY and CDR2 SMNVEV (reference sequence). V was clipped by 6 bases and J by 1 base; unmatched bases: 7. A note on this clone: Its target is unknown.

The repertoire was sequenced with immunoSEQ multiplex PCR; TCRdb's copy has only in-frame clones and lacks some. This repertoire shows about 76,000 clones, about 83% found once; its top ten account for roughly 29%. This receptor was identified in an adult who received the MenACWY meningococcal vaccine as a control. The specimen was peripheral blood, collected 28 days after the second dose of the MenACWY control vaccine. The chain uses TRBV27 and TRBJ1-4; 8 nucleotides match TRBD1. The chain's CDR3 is CASRSDRVGTNEKLFF. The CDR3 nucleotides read TGTGCCAGCAGATCGGACAGGGTTGGAACTAATGAAAAACTGTTTTTT.